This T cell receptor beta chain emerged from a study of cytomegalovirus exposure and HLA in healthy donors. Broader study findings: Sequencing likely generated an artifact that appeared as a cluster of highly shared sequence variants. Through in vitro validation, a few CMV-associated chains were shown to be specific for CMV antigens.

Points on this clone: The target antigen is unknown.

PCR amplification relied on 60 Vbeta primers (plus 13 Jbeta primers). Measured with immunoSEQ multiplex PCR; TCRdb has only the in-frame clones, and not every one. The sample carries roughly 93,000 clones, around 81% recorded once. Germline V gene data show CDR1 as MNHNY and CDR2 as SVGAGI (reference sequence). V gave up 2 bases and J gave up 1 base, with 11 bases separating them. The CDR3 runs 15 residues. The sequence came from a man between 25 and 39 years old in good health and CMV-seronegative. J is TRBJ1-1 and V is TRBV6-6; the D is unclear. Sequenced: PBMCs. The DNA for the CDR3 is TGTGCCAGCAGTTACCCCGGGGTTCGGAACACTGAAGCTTTCTTT. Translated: CASSYPGVRNTEAFF.